Sequencing of this T cell receptor beta chain was carried out in a study of blood T cell repertoires in COVID-19. V shed 2 bases and J 9 bases; nucleotides not matched to a gene: 8. Germline-derived CDR1 and CDR2 are SGHNT and YYREEE (reference sequence). CDR3 length: 14 residues. Per the authors' pipeline: How many nucleated cells were present was estimated from reference gene primer amplification. Sequencing used immunoSEQ multiplex PCR; TCRdb keeps in-frame clones, though not all of them. The V and J calls and clone size are taken from that table; D and trimming were inferred from the DNA. This table has around 110,000 clones, 82% appearing once.

The chain recombines TRBV5-4 with TRBJ2-1, with 7 nucleotides matching TRBD1. Sequenced material: peripheral blood. The sequence came from a man between 65 and 79 years old with acute or convalescent COVID-19. The CDR3 protein is CASSFRQGMFEQFF. The CDR3, as DNA: TGTGCCAGCAGCTTCCGACAGGGAATGTTTGAGCAGTTCTTC.